A single sample gave rise to the 28 T cell receptor beta chains below, sequenced in a study of shared clonotypes between healthy human individuals. The protocol was immunoSEQ multiplex PCR, while the TCRdb copy is restricted to in-frame clones and leaves out a portion. The table records about 600,000 clones, roughly 95% of them present only once. Naivety among CD8 cells was defined by CD45RO negativity and positive CCR7 selection, thereby excluding terminally differentiated effector memory CD45RA+ cells. Sequencing was done on a sample of naive CD8+ T cells sorted from blood. Every receptor here comes from a woman aged 25 to 39 in good health.

The V call is TRBV28, the J call TRBJ2-3, with TRBD2 matching 12 bases. CDR3 length: 19 residues. V shed 2 bases, J shed 3 bases, and the junction held 12 bases outside the gene matches. Germline CDR1 MDHEN, CDR2 SYDVKM. CDR3 region: CASSLIASGRAQGTDTQYF. CDR3 in DNA: TGTGCCAGCAGTTTAATAGCTAGCGGGAGGGCCCAGGGGACAGATACGCAGTATTTT.

The chain recombines TRBV6-6 with TRBJ2-5, with no clear D. The DNA end is more similar to TRBJ2-7, so the J call may be wrong. CDR3 length: 12 amino acids. CDR1 MNHNY and CDR2 SVGAGI come from the germline V gene (reference sequence). CDR3 nucleotide sequence: TGTGCCAGCAGTTTCACGGGTCCCGAGCAGTACTTC. This sequence encodes CASSFTGPEQYF.

The chain carries TRBV7-9 and TRBJ2-1; weak D call: TRBD2 (5 bases). The germline V gene encodes CDR1 SEHNR and CDR2 FQNEAQ (reference sequence). The V and J ends lost 10 bases and 2 bases respectively, with 9 bases between them. This CDR3 is built from 12 residues. The CDR3 here is CATRGTYNEQFF. In DNA form, the CDR3 reads TGTGCCACCCGGGGAACCTACAATGAGCAGTTCTTC.

On this clone itself: This sample includes further DNA sequences coding for the same CDR3. The chain couples TRBV27 to TRBJ2-7; the D is unclear. The CDR3 runs to 13 residues. Germline CDR1 reads MNHEY; CDR2 reads SMNVEV (reference sequence). Between the trimmed V and J ends, which lost 2 bases and 5 bases, there was a span of 10 bases. The CDR3 loop reads CASSLGGLDEQYF. CDR3 DNA sequence: TGTGCCAGCAGTTTAGGCGGCTTGGACGAGCAGTACTTC.

The chain couples TRBV19 to TRBJ2-3; 8 positions agree with TRBD2. CDR3 length: 18 residues. Germline trimming cut 5 bases from V and 2 bases from J; bases unmatched to any gene: 15. The germline CDR1 and CDR2 sequences are LNHDA and SQIVND (reference sequence). The CDR3 region is CASSLMGGTSGHTDTQYF. The CDR3 DNA reads TGTGCCAGTAGTCTTATGGGGGGAACTAGCGGACACACAGATACGCAGTATTTT.

This clone appeared a single time. The V call is TRBV11-2, the J call TRBJ2-7; no reliable D call. This CDR3 has 13 residues. Trimming left V 1 base short and J 4 bases short, with 8 bases between. The V gene's germline CDR1 is SGHAT and CDR2 FQNNGV. CDR3 nucleotides: TGTGCCAGCAGCTTAGCTCCGGTGTACGAGCAGTACTTC. This encodes CASSLAPVYEQYF.

The chain couples TRBV11-3 to TRBJ2-7, with D possibly being TRBD2 (5 bases). This CDR3 comprises 12 residues. Trimming took off 0 bases at V and 6 bases at J, with 6 bases between the two ends. Germline V gives CDR1 SGHNT, CDR2 YENEEA. The CDR3 DNA follows: TGTGCCAGCAGCTTAGACCGGGGCGAGCAGTACTTC. This gives the protein CASSLDRGEQYF.

The chain carries TRBV9 and TRBJ2-7; TRBD2 matches 8 bases. V shed 4 bases and J 6 bases; nucleotides not matched to a gene: 9. Germline V lookup: CDR1 SGDLS, CDR2 YYNGEE. The CDR3 has 14 amino acids. CDR3 loop: CASSPGLASFEQYF. The DNA for the CDR3 is TGTGCCAGCAGCCCCGGACTAGCATCTTTCGAGCAGTACTTC.

The chain uses TRBV27 and TRBJ2-7, with D perhaps matching TRBD1 (6 bases). This CDR3 contains 14 residues. CDR1 and CDR2 (germline): MNHEY, SMNVEV (reference sequence). The V end was cut by 6 bases, the J end by 2 bases, with 14 bases between. The CDR3 loop is CASSNLDRPYEQYF. CDR3 bases: TGTGCCAGCAGCAACTTGGACAGACCCTACGAGCAGTACTTC.

This chain links TRBV4-1 with TRBJ2-7; unclear D gene. The CDR3 is 15 amino acids. The germline V and J ends were trimmed by 2 bases and 2 bases, with 13 bases remaining between them. CDR1 is MGHRA and CDR2 is YSYEKL in the germline V gene. In DNA, the CDR3 is TGCGCCAGCAGCCAATTTTTAGAAGCGACCTACGAGCAGTACTTC. Its protein product is CASSQFLEATYEQYF.

This clone was counted a few times. The rearrangement joins TRBV28 to TRBJ1-5; D unclear. Per germline, CDR1 MDHEN and CDR2 SYDVKM. Trimming took off 3 bases at V and 7 bases at J, with 13 bases between the two ends. The CDR3 consists of 14 residues. CDR3 DNA sequence: TGTGCCAGCAGTTTCCTACGGGTATCACAGCCCCAGCATTTT. This codes for CASSFLRVSQPQHF.

V usage is TRBV4-1 and J usage is TRBJ2-1, with 11 positions matching TRBD2. This CDR3 comprises 16 residues. V dropped 2 bases and J dropped 10; count of bases not matched to a gene: 10. Looked up from germline, CDR1 is MGHRA and CDR2 is YSYEKL. This CDR3 reads CASSQPGTSGSREQFF. CDR3 coding DNA: TGCGCCAGCAGCCAACCCGGGACTAGCGGCTCACGCGAGCAGTTCTTC.

The chain is built from TRBV13 and TRBJ1-6; 11 positions agree with TRBD1. This CDR3 is 16 amino acids long. Trimming took 1 base from V and 10 from J; bases not matched to a gene: 6. Germline loops: CDR1 PRHDT, CDR2 FYEKMQ (reference sequence). The CDR3 coding sequence is TGTGCCAGCAGCTTAGCGGGACAGGGGGGGCGATCACCCCTCCACTTT. Protein sequence: CASSLAGQGGRSPLHF.

This chain joins TRBV5-8 and TRBJ2-7, with 8 bases that match TRBD1. With V trimmed by 4 bases and J by 3 bases, 15 bases remained unmatched. This CDR3 has 17 amino acids. Germline CDR1 and CDR2: SGHTS and YDEGEE. The DNA of the CDR3 is TGTGCCAGCAGCCACGGGGCCCTCAGGGGGCGGGTCTACGAGCAGTACTTC. Its protein product is CASSHGALRGRVYEQYF. The variable domain in full, with the rest retrieved from reference TRBV5-8 and TRBJ2-7, is EAGVTQSPTHLIKTRGQQATLRCSPISGHTSVYWYQQALGLGLQFLLWYDEGEERNRGNFPPRFSGRQFPNYSSELNVNALELEDSALYLCASSHGALRGRVYEQYFGPGTRLTVT.

The gene calls are TRBV27 and TRBJ2-7; D is unclear. Trimming shortened V by 2 bases and J by 4 bases, and 9 bases separated the two germline ends. Germline assignment: CDR1 MNHEY and CDR2 SMNVEV (reference sequence). There are 13 residues in the CDR3. CDR3 bases: TGTGCCAGCAGTTTAGCCCCCTTTTACGAGCAGTACTTC. Amino acid sequence: CASSLAPFYEQYF.

This clone was recorded a few times. The chain has TRBV15 and TRBJ1-2, with 8 bases fitting TRBD1. CDR1 is LNHNV, CDR2 YYDKDF, per germline (reference sequence). The CDR3 has 14 residues. Trimming removed 5 bases from V and 6 bases from J; junction bases left unmatched: 8. The CDR3 region has the DNA TGTGCCACCAGCCACGCAGGGGGCGGGCATGGCTACACCTTC. This sequence encodes CATSHAGGGHGYTF. Supplemented by reference TRBV15 and TRBJ1-2, the full variable domain reads DAMVIQNPRYQVTQFGKPVTLSCSQTLNHNVMYWYQQKSSQAPKLLFHYYDKDFNNEADTPDNFQSRRPNTSFCFLDIRSPGLGDTAMYLCATSHAGGGHGYTFGSGTRLTVV.

Only one count was recorded for this clone. This chain links TRBV5-4 with TRBJ2-7, with D possibly being TRBD1 (6 bases). This CDR3 region has 14 residues. V lost 0 bases, J lost 2 bases, and 9 bases lay in between. Germline V gene data show CDR1 as SGHNT and CDR2 as YYREEE (reference sequence). The CDR3: CASSLDRDPYEQYF. In nucleotides, the CDR3 is TGTGCCAGCAGCTTGGACAGGGATCCCTACGAGCAGTACTTC.

The genes are TRBV19 and TRBJ2-7; D is ambiguous. Germline lookup yields CDR1 LNHDA and CDR2 SQIVND (reference sequence). CDR3 size: 13 residues. V dropped 0 bases and J dropped 3 bases, with 6 bases sitting between them. CDR3 protein: CASSIDQNYEQYF. Written as DNA, the CDR3 is TGTGCCAGTAGTATAGATCAGAACTACGAGCAGTACTTC.

The V and J genes are TRBV27 and TRBJ2-7; D possibly uses TRBD1 or TRBD2 (5 bases each). The CDR3 sequence is 13 residues long. Trimming cost V 9 bases and J 4 bases, with 16 bases left between them. The germline gives CDR1 MNHEY, CDR2 SMNVEV (reference sequence). The CDR3 sequence is CASSPGRPYEQYF. The CDR3 region has the DNA TGTGCCAGTTCCCCGGGGCGACCGTACGAGCAGTACTTC.

This chain links TRBV30 with TRBJ2-1; D is possibly TRBD2 (5 bases). The CDR3 covers 15 residues. V shed 5 bases and J shed 8 bases, with 22 bases lying between them. The V gene's germline CDR1 is GTSNPN and CDR2 SVGIG (reference sequence). CDR3 protein: CAWGVGLAGVDEQFF. DNA of the CDR3: TGTGCCTGGGGCGTAGGTCTAGCAGGTGTGGATGAGCAGTTCTTC.

This chain uses TRBV6-5 with TRBJ1-5; D may be TRBD1 (6 bases). The CDR3 sequence is 13 residues long. From germline, CDR1 is MNHEY and CDR2 SVGAGI. V lost 10 bases and J 3 bases, leaving 13 bases between the germline ends. The CDR3: CATTQGPNQPQHF. The CDR3 DNA reads TGTGCCACCACACAGGGACCCAATCAGCCCCAGCATTTT.

V is TRBV28 and J is TRBJ2-7, with D unresolved. Trimming stripped 6 bases from V and 4 bases from J, with 10 bases between. The V gene's germline CDR1 is MDHEN and CDR2 SYDVKM. The CDR3 has 12 residues. The CDR3 protein is CASRHPGYEQYF. DNA for the CDR3: TGTGCCAGCAGACACCCCGGATACGAGCAGTACTTC.

The chain couples TRBV7-9 to TRBJ2-2; TRBD1 agrees at 8 bases. This CDR3 has 16 amino acids. V lost 1 base, J lost 7 bases, and 8 bases stayed unmatched. Looked up from germline, CDR1 is SEHNR and CDR2 is FQNEAQ (reference sequence). CDR3 in amino acids: CASSLEVTGVLGELFF. The CDR3 nucleotides are TGTGCCAGCAGCTTAGAGGTGACAGGGGTTCTCGGGGAGCTGTTTTTT.

V and J are TRBV15 and TRBJ2-6; D tentatively reads TRBD1 or TRBD2 (5 bases each). Germline loops: CDR1 LNHNV, CDR2 YYDKDF (reference sequence). Trimming took 1 base from V and 4 from J, leaving 20 bases between them. This CDR3 has 19 amino acids. CDR3 coding DNA: TGTGCCACCAGCAGAGCAACCGGGACGGTCCTCTTGGGGGCCAACGTCCTGACTTTC. As protein: CATSRATGTVLLGANVLTF.

V usage is TRBV11-3 and J usage is TRBJ2-1; D may be TRBD1 (6 bases). The CDR3 covers 14 residues. Trimming took 1 base from V and 9 from J, leaving 13 bases between them. Germline CDR1 reads SGHNT; CDR2 reads YENEEA. The CDR3 loop is CASSLVETGGEQFF. The CDR3 nucleotides are TGTGCCAGCAGCTTAGTCGAGACAGGCGGTGAGCAGTTCTTC. The full variable domain, its missing parts supplied by reference TRBV11-3 and TRBJ2-1, is EAGVVQSPRYKIIEKKQPVAFWCNPISGHNTLYWYLQNLGQGPELLIRYENEEAVDDSQLPKDRFSAERLKGVDSTLKIQPAELGDSAVYLCASSLVETGGEQFFGPGTRLTVL.

This clone was observed once. The V gene is TRBV28, the J gene TRBJ2-7; D is unresolved. V was pared by 3 bases and J by 5 bases, with 8 bases between. CDR3 size: 12 residues. Germline V lookup: CDR1 MDHEN, CDR2 SYDVKM. CDR3: CASSFMPHEQYF. In nucleotides, the CDR3 is TGTGCCAGCAGTTTCATGCCCCACGAGCAGTACTTC. Looking up the rest from reference TRBV28 and TRBJ2-7 gives the full variable domain: DVKVTQSSRYLVKRTGEKVFLECVQDMDHENMFWYRQDPGLGLRLIYFSYDVKMKEKGDIPEGYSVSREKKERFSLILESASTNQTSMYLCASSFMPHEQYFGPGTRLTVT.

The rearrangement uses TRBV11-2 and TRBJ2-3; no clear D gene. Trimming removed 1 base at V and 5 bases at J, with 4 bases between. Germline CDR1 and CDR2: SGHAT and FQNNGV. The CDR3 is 12 residues long. The CDR3 spells CASSLAGDTQYF. In DNA, the CDR3 is TGTGCCAGCAGCTTAGCGGGAGATACGCAGTATTTT.

Comment on this clone: Within the sample, other DNA sequences also encode this same CDR3. V gene TRBV4-2 combines with J gene TRBJ2-7, with D maybe TRBD1 (6 bases). CDR1 is LGHNA, CDR2 YNFKEQ, per germline. Trimming cost V 0 bases and J 3 bases, with 9 bases left between them. The CDR3 totals 14 residues. The CDR3 here is CASSQDRGGYEQYF. CDR3 in DNA: TGTGCCAGCAGCCAAGATAGAGGGGGCTACGAGCAGTACTTC.